The 19 T cell receptor beta chains listed next were all sequenced from one sample in a study of T-cell reconstitution after alpha-beta-depleted transplantation in children. Preparation of the TCRbeta library involved a method that used unique molecular identifiers. Each CDR3 protein is one row after TCRdb ran MiXCR on the PCR reads. The sample includes around 670,000 distinct CDR3 sequences, about 12% of them seen just once. The input for sequencing was PBMCs, taken before TCRalphabeta/CD19-depleted stem cell transplant. These receptors came from a girl aged 2 to 10 with congenital amegakaryocytic thrombocytopenia, due to receive a stem cell transplant.

CDR3 coding DNA: TGCAGTGCTAGAGTCAGAGTAAGCCACGAGCAGTACTTC. As protein: CSARVRVSHEQYF. J is TRBJ2-7 and V is TRBV20-1; D is undetermined. Trimming pared 1 base from V and 5 bases from J, leaving 12 bases between. CDR1 is DFQATT and CDR2 is SNEGSKA in the germline V gene (reference sequence). This CDR3 comprises 13 residues.

Notes on this clonotype: At one end the junction does not follow the germline gene, possibly because of a read error. The CDR3 loop reads CCARDRVASGRYNEQFF. CDR3 nucleotide sequence: TGCTGTGCTAGAGATCGCGTCGCTAGCGGGAGATACAATGAGCAGTTCTTC. The chain uses TRBV20-1 and TRBJ2-1; 10 nucleotides match TRBD2. This CDR3 spans 17 amino acids. In germline, CDR1 is DFQATT, CDR2 SNEGSKA (reference sequence).

At least ten counts were recorded for this clonotype. This chain links TRBV11-2 with TRBJ2-1; unclear D gene. Germline CDR1 is SGHAT and CDR2 is FQNNGV. CDR3 length: 18 residues. Trimming removed 1 base at V and 0 bases at J, with 16 bases between. CDR3 in DNA: TGTGCCAGCAGCTTAGGCGTCGAGGACCCAAGCTCCTACAATGAGCAGTTCTTC. Amino acid sequence: CASSLGVEDPSSYNEQFF.

This clonotype came up a few times. This CDR3 reads CASSVTGLAGFNEQFF. CDR3 bases: TGTGCCAGTAGTGTCACGGGACTAGCGGGATTCAATGAGCAGTTCTTC. The chain carries TRBV19 and TRBJ2-1; 13 bases map to TRBD2. V lost 5 bases and J lost 6; bases outside the gene matches: 7. This CDR3 region has 16 residues. Germline V CDR1 and CDR2: LNHDA, SQIVND (reference sequence). Filled out from reference TRBV19 and TRBJ2-1, the complete variable domain reads DGGITQSPKYLFRKEGQNVTLSCEQNLNHDAMYWYRQDPGQGLRLIYYSQIVNDFQKGDIAEGYSVSREKKESFPLTVTSAQKNPTAFYLCASSVTGLAGFNEQFFGPGTRLTVL.

This clonotype was counted at least ten times. The chain combines TRBV20-1 with TRBJ1-1; D unresolved. Germline V lookup: CDR1 DFQATT, CDR2 SNEGSKA (reference sequence). The CDR3 extends over 12 amino acids. Between the trimmed V and J ends, which lost 1 base and 1 base, there was a span of 4 bases. The CDR3, as DNA: TGCAGTGCTAGAGTTGGGAACACTGAAGCTTTCTTT. Residues: CSARVGNTEAFF.

This clonotype was observed a few times. The chain employs TRBV5-1 and TRBJ2-7, with 7 bases matching TRBD1. CDR1 and CDR2 (germline): SGHRS, YFSETQ. V lost 4 bases and J lost 3; bases outside the gene matches: 7. This CDR3 region has 14 residues. The CDR3 DNA sequence: TGCGCCAGCAGCGAAGGACAGGTGGGCTACGAGCAGTACTTC. Translating it yields CASSEGQVGYEQYF.

This clonotype was seen repeatedly, ten times or more. The chain links TRBV5-1 to TRBJ2-2, with 7 bases lining up with TRBD1. The CDR3 covers 16 residues. Unmatched junction bases numbered 4, after V lost 2 bases and J lost 0 bases. Germline CDR1 is SGHRS and CDR2 is YFSETQ. The CDR3 is CASSFRDSTNTGELFF. The CDR3 coding sequence is TGCGCCAGCAGCTTCCGGGACAGTACGAACACCGGGGAGCTGTTTTTT.

This clonotype was observed at least ten times. The chain has TRBV12-3 or TRBV12-4 and TRBJ2-3; 9 nucleotides match TRBD2. CDR3 length: 17 amino acids. V gave up 5 bases and J gave up 4 bases; unmatched junction bases: 13. CDR3 DNA: TGTGCCAGCAGTCTCCTGTTTAGCGGGAGTCGGGCAGATACGCAGTATTTT. Encoded protein: CASSLLFSGSRADTQYF.

This clonotype was counted at least ten times. This chain uses TRBV11-1 with TRBJ2-3, with 8 bases aligning to TRBD2. The CDR3 covers 18 residues. CDR1 is SGHAT and CDR2 is FQDESV in the germline V gene (reference sequence). V dropped 4 bases and J dropped 2; count of bases not matched to a gene: 14. For the CDR3, the DNA is TGTGCCAGCAGCTCGACCAGACATAGCGGGGACCTCACAGATACGCAGTATTTT. Protein product: CASSSTRHSGDLTDTQYF.

This clonotype was counted many times. The rearrangement joins TRBV12-3 or TRBV12-4 to TRBJ1-2; tentatively, D is TRBD1 (6 bases). The CDR3 contains 15 residues. V lost 10 bases, J lost 3 bases, and 21 bases lay in between. This chain's CDR3 is CATDIEGDGDYGYTF. The CDR3 bases are TGTGCCACCGACATTGAGGGGGACGGTGACTATGGCTACACCTTC.

This clonotype was detected a few times. The chain is built from TRBV7-9 and TRBJ2-7; 12 nucleotides align to TRBD2. The CDR3 runs to 16 residues. Germline-derived CDR1 and CDR2 are SEHNR and FQNEAQ (reference sequence). V gave up 5 bases and J gave up 0 bases; unmatched junction bases: 5. DNA for the CDR3: TGTGCCAGCAGCCCCGGACTAGCGGGGCACTCCTACGAGCAGTACTTC. Residues: CASSPGLAGHSYEQYF.

The chain is built from TRBV29-1 and TRBJ2-5; 10 nucleotides match TRBD2. Trimming took 6 bases from V and 8 from J; bases not matched to a gene: 9. Per germline, CDR1 SQVTM and CDR2 ANQGSEA. The CDR3 spans 13 residues. Written as DNA, the CDR3 is TGCAGCGTGATCGGGACTAGCGTTGATACCCAGTACTTC. Its protein product is CSVIGTSVDTQYF.

V is TRBV3-1 and J is TRBJ1-2; D may be TRBD1 (5 bases). Germline V CDR1 and CDR2: LGHDT, YNNKEL (reference sequence). This CDR3 comprises 16 residues. Trimming stripped 1 base from V and 2 bases from J, with 14 bases between. The CDR3 coding sequence is TGTGCCAGCAGCCAAGTAGGGGCAGGAGGCAACTATGGCTACACCTTC. It yields the protein CASSQVGAGGNYGYTF.

The rearrangement links TRBV5-1 to TRBJ2-7; 9 nucleotides agree with TRBD2. The CDR3 consists of 16 residues. CDR1 SGHRS and CDR2 YFSETQ come from the germline V gene. Trimming cost V 0 bases and J 5 bases; bases outside gene matches: 9. The CDR3 DNA is TGCGCCAGCAGCTTGGAGGGAGCGGGAGGAAAGGACGAGCAGTACTTC. This codes for CASSLEGAGGKDEQYF.

This clonotype has a handful of counts. The V gene is TRBV5-1, the J gene TRBJ2-7; 8 nucleotides align to TRBD2. Germline V lookup: CDR1 SGHRS, CDR2 YFSETQ. The CDR3 is 15 amino acids. Trimming at V came to 3 bases and at J to 5 bases, leaving 10 bases not matched to a gene. CDR3 region: CASSYLSGSGNEQYF. For the CDR3, the DNA is TGCGCCAGCAGCTACCTGAGCGGGAGTGGTAACGAGCAGTACTTC.

This chain uses TRBV7-9 with TRBJ2-1; D is ambiguous. The V and J ends lost 8 bases and 1 base respectively, with 15 bases between them. This CDR3 is 15 amino acids long. CDR1 is SEHNR, CDR2 FQNEAQ, per germline (reference sequence). The chain's CDR3 is CASVNLETSYNEQFF. CDR3 in DNA: TGTGCCAGCGTAAACTTGGAGACGTCCTACAATGAGCAGTTCTTC.

This chain joins TRBV7-8 and TRBJ2-7, with TRBD1 matching over 9 bases. Germline V CDR1 and CDR2: SGHVS, FQNEAQ. This CDR3 contains 14 residues. V was pared by 5 bases and J by 3 bases, with 5 bases of the junction left unmatched. The CDR3 reads CASSPGQGFYEQYF. The CDR3, as DNA: TGTGCCAGCAGCCCAGGACAGGGGTTCTACGAGCAGTACTTC.

This clonotype was found a few times. This chain links TRBV18 with TRBJ1-2, with D possibly TRBD1 on 6 matching bases. This CDR3 spans 14 amino acids. Trimming took 3 bases from V and 6 from J, leaving 14 bases between them. The germline V gene encodes CDR1 KGHSH and CDR2 LQKENI. This CDR3 is CASSPISGVHGYTF. In DNA form, the CDR3 reads TGTGCCAGCTCACCGATTTCAGGGGTGCATGGCTACACCTTC.

The sample holds a few counts of this clonotype. V and J are TRBV7-7 and TRBJ2-5; tentatively, D is TRBD2 (5 bases). CDR3 length: 15 residues. Trimming left V 5 bases short and J 5 bases short, with 18 bases between. In germline, CDR1 is SSHAT, CDR2 FNYEAQ (reference sequence). The CDR3 DNA follows: TGTGCCAGCAGCCCAGAGGGCAGGCCGGGGGAGACCCAGTACTTC. This sequence encodes CASSPEGRPGETQYF.